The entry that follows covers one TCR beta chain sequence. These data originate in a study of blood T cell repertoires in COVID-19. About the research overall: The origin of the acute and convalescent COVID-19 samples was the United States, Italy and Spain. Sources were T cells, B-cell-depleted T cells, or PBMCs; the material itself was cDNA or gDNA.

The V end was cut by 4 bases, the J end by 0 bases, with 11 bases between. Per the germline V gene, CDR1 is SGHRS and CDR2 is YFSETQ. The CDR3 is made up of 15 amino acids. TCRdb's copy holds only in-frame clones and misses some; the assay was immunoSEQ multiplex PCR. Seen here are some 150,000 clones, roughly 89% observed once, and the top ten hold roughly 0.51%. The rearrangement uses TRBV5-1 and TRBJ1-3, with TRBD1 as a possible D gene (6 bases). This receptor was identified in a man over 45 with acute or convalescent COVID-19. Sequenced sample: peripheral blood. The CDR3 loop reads CASSNGQISGNTIYF. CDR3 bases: TGCGCCAGCAGCAACGGACAGATCTCTGGAAACACCATATATTTT.